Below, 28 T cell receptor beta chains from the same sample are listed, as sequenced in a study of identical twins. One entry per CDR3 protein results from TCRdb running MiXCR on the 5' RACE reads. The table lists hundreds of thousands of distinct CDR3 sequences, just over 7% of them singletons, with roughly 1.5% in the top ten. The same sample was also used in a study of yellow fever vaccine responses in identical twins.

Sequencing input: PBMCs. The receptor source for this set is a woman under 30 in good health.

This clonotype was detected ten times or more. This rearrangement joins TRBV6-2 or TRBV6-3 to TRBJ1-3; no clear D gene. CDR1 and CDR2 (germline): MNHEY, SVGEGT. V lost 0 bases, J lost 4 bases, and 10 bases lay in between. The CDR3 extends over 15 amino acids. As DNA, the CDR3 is TGTGCCAGCAGTTACTCGACGGGTTTCGGAAACACCATATATTTT. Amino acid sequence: CASSYSTGFGNTIYF.

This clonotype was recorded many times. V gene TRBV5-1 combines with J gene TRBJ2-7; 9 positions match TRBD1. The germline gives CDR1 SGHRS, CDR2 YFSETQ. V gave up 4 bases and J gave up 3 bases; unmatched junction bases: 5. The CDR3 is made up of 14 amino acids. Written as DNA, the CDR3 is TGCGCCAGCAGCGCCGGACAGGGGATCTACGAGCAGTACTTC. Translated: CASSAGQGIYEQYF.

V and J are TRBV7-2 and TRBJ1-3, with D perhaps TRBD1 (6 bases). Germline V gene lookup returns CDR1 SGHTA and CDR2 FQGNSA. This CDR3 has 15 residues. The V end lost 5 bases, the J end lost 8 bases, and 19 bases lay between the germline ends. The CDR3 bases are TGTGCCAGCAGCCCCGAGACGGGCAGGGGTCACACCATATATTTT. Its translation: CASSPETGRGHTIYF.

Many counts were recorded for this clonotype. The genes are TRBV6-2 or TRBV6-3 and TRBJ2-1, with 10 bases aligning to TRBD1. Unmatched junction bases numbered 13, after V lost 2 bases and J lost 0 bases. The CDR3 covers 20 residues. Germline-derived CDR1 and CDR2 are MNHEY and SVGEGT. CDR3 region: CASSYHRDRGPSSSYNEQFF. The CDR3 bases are TGTGCCAGCAGTTACCACCGGGACAGGGGTCCTTCAAGCTCCTACAATGAGCAGTTCTTC.

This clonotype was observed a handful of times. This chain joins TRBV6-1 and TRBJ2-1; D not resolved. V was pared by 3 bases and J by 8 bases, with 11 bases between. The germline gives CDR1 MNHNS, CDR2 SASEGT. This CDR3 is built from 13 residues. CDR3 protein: CASSEAPRYEQFF. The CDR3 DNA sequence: TGTGCCAGCAGTGAGGCGCCTCGATATGAGCAGTTCTTC.

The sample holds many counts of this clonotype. The CDR3 DNA reads TGTGCCAGCAGTAGAAAGGGGAGGGATGGCAATCAGCCCCAGCATTTT. It is translated as CASSRKGRDGNQPQHF. The chain recombines TRBV6-1 with TRBJ1-5; D is perhaps TRBD1 (5 bases). Germline CDR1 MNHNS, CDR2 SASEGT. With 5 bases removed from V and 2 bases from J, the gap between germline ends came to 16 bases. CDR3 length: 16 amino acids.

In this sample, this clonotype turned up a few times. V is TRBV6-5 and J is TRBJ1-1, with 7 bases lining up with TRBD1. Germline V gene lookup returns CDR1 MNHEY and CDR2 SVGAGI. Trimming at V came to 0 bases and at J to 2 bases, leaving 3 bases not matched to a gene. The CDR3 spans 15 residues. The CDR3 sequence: CASSYSRGLNTEAFF. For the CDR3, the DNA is TGTGCCAGCAGTTACTCTAGGGGGCTTAACACTGAAGCTTTCTTT.

CDR3 coding DNA: TGCAGTGCTAGACCCATGGCAGGGGTCTACAATGAGCAGTTCTTC. It codes for CSARPMAGVYNEQFF. The chain uses TRBV20-1 and TRBJ2-1; a weak D match, TRBD1 (6 bases). The CDR3 runs 15 residues. Germline assignment: CDR1 DFQATT and CDR2 SNEGSKA (reference sequence). The germline V and J ends were trimmed by 2 bases and 3 bases, with 14 bases remaining between them.

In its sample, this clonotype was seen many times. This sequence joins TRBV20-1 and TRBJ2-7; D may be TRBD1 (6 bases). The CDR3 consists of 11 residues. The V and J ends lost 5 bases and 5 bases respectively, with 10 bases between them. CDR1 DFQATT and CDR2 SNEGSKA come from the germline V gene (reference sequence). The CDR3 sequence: CSADQGNEQYV. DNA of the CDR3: TGCAGTGCTGATCAGGGGAACGAGCAGTACGTC.

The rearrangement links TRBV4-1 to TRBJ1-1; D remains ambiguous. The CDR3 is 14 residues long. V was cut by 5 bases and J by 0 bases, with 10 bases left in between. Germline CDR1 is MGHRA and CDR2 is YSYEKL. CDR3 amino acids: CASSYSELNTEAFF. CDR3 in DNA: TGCGCCAGCAGCTACTCAGAACTGAACACTGAAGCTTTCTTT.

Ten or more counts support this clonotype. CDR3 residues: CASSQDAGEQPQHF. As DNA, the CDR3 is TGCGCCAGCAGCCAGGATGCAGGGGAGCAGCCCCAGCATTTT. This sequence joins TRBV4-1 and TRBJ1-5; D is possibly TRBD1 (6 bases). The V end lost 3 bases, the J end lost 7 bases, and 13 bases lay between the germline ends. Germline V gives CDR1 MGHRA, CDR2 YSYEKL. The CDR3 spans 14 residues.

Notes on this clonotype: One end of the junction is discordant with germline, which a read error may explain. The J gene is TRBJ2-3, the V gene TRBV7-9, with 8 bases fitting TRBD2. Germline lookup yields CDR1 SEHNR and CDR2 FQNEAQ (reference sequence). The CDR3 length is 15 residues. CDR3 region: CASSSTGGGTDTLYF. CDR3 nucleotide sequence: TGTGCCAGCAGCTCCACCGGGGGGGGCACAGATACGCTGTATTTT.

The CDR3 loop is CSVEEFGAGSGNTIYF. CDR3 nucleotide sequence: TGCAGCGTTGAAGAATTTGGGGCAGGGTCTGGAAACACCATATATTTT. The rearrangement links TRBV29-1 to TRBJ1-3, with D tentatively TRBD1 (5 bases). The V end was cut by 0 bases, the J end by 1 base, with 13 bases between. Germline lookup yields CDR1 SQVTM and CDR2 ANQGSEA. The CDR3 has 16 amino acids.

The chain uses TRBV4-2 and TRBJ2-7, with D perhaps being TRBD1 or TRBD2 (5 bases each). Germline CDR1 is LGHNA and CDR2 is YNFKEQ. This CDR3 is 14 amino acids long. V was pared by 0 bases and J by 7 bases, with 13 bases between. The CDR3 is CASSQDLGDREQYF. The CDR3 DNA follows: TGTGCCAGCAGCCAAGATCTCGGGGACCGGGAGCAGTACTTC.

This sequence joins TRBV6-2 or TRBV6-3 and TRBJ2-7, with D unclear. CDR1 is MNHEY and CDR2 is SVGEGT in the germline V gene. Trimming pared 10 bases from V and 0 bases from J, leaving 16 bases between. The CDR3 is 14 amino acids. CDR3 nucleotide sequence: TGTGCCACCAGAGCGAGCCCCGCCTCCTACGAGCAGTACTTC. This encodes CATRASPASYEQYF.

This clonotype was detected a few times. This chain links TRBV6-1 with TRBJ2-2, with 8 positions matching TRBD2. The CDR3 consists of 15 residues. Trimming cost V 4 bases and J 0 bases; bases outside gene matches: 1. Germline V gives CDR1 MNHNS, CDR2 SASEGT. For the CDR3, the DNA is TGTGCCAGCAGTGCGGGACTAGCGAACACCGGGGAGCTGTTTTTT. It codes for CASSAGLANTGELFF.

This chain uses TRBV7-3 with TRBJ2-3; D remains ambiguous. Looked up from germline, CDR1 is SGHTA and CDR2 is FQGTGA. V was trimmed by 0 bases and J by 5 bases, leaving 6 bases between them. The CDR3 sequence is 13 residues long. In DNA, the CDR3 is TGTGCCAGCAGCTTAACACAGCAAGATACGCAGTATTTT. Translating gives CASSLTQQDTQYF.

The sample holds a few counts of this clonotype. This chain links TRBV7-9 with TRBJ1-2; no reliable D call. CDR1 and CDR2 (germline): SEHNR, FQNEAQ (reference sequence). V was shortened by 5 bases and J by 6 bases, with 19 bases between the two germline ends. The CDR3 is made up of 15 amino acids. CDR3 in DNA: TGTGCCAGCAGCCAGTATATTCATGAGGATAATGGCTACACCTTC. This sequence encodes CASSQYIHEDNGYTF. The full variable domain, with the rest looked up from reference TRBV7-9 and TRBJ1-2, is DTGVSQNPRHKITKRGQNVTFRCDPISEHNRLYWYRQTLGQGPEFLTYFQNEAQLEKSRLLSDRFSAERPKGSFSTLEIQRTEQGDSAMYLCASSQYIHEDNGYTFGSGTRLTVV.

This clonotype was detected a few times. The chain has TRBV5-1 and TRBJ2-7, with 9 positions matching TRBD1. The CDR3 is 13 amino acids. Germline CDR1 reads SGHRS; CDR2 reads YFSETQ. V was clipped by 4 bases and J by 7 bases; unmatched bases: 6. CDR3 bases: TGCGCCAGCAGCGAACAGGGGGCTGGGGAGCAGTACTTC. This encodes CASSEQGAGEQYF.

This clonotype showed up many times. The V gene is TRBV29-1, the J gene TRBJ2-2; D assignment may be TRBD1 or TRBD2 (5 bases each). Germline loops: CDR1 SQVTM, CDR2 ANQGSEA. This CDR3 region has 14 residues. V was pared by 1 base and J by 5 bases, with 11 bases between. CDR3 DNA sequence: TGCAGCGTTGAAGTTCGGGGCCGGACCGGGGAGCTGTTTTTT. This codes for CSVEVRGRTGELFF.

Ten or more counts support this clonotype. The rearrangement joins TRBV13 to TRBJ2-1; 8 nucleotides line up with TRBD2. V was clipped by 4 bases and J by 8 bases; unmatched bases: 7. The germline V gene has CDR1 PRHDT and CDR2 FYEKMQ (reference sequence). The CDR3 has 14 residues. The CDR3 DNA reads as TGTGCCAGCAGCTCCTCACTAGCGGTCGATGAGCAGTTCTTC. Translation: CASSSSLAVDEQFF. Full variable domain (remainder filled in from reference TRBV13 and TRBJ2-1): AAGVIQSPRHLIKEKRETATLKCYPIPRHDTVYWYQQGPGQDPQFLISFYEKMQSDKGSIPDRFSAQQFSDYHSELNMSSLELGDSALYFCASSSSLAVDEQFFGPGTRLTVL.

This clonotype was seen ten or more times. CDR3 nucleotides: TGCAGTGCTAGAGAGGGACAGGCCACAGATACGCAGTATTTT. It yields the protein CSAREGQATDTQYF. The V call is TRBV20-1, the J call TRBJ2-3; 8 positions match TRBD1. Germline CDR1 DFQATT, CDR2 SNEGSKA (reference sequence). The V and J ends lost 0 bases and 2 bases, in that order; junction bases with no gene match: 1. The CDR3 is 14 amino acids.

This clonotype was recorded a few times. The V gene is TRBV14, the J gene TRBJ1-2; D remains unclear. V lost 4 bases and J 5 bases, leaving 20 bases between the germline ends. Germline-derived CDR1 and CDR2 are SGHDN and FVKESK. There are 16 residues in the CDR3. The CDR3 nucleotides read TGTGCCAGCAGCCTTGGAGTGGGTGGACTCACTTATGGCTACACCTTC. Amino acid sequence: CASSLGVGGLTYGYTF.

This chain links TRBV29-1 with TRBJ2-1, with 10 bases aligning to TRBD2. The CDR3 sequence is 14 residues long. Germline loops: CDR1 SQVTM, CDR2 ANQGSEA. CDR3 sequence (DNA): TGCAGTCACGCAGCGGGAGGGGACTACAATGAGCAGTTCTTC. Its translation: CSHAAGGDYNEQFF.

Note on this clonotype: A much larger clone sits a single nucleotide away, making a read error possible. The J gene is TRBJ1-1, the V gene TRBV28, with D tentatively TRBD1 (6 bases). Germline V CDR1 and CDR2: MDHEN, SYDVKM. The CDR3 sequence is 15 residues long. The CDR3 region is CASSPPTGFHTKAFF. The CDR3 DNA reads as TGTGCCAGCAGTCCCCCGACAGGTTTCCACACTAAAGCTTTCTTT.

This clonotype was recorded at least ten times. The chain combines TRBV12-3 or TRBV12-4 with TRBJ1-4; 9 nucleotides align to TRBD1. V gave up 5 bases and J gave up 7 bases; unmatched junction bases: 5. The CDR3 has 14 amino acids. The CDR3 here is CASSRDRDGEKLFF. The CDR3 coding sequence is TGTGCCAGCAGTCGGGACAGGGATGGTGAAAAACTGTTTTTT.

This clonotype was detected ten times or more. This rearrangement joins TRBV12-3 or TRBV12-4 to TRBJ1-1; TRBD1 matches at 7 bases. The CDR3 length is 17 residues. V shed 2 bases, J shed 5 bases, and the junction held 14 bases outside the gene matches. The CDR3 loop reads CASSLMGRGGAGTEAFF. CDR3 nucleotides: TGTGCCAGCAGTTTAATGGGTCGAGGGGGCGCGGGTACTGAAGCTTTCTTT.

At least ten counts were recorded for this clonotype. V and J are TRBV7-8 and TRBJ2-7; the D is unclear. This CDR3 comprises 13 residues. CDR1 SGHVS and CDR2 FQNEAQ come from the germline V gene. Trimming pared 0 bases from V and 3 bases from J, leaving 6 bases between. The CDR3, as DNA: TGTGCCAGCAGCTTAGCGCCGTTCTACGAGCAGTACGTC. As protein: CASSLAPFYEQYV.